This T cell receptor beta chain was observed in a study of tumor and adjacent non-tumor tissue in lung cancer. TCRbeta libraries were built with three rounds of nested PCR, modified from ARM-PCR. TCRdb processed the multiplex PCR reads anew with MiXCR; each CDR3 protein has one entry. Seen here are 75,000 to 80,000 distinct CDR3 sequences, roughly 80% observed once, and the top ten hold about an eighth. No cell sorting was done before RNA was extracted from the tissue. The CDR3 totals 13 residues. Germline lookup yields CDR1 MNHNS and CDR2 SASEGT. This clonotype was seen once. Its ends do not fully match the called genes, so a read error is possible.

The rearrangement joins TRBV6-1 to TRBJ2-3; D is unclear. The sequenced sample consisted of lung tumor tissue. This sequence was found in a woman aged 50 to 60 with non-small cell lung cancer. The CDR3 nucleotides are TGTGCCAGCAGTCGGAATAATGCAGATACGCACTATTTT. It is translated as CASSRNNADTHYF.